A selection of T cell receptor beta chains follows, all from one sample in a study of control samples from healthy donors and cancer patients. The data were produced by immunoSEQ multiplex PCR, yet TCRdb's version contains in-frame clones alone and is incomplete. The table includes just over 150,000 clones, about 87% detected once. Sequencing was performed on blood. These receptors all stem from a man between 25 and 39 years old in good health. Both conserved end residues are part of each CDR3. A D gene is named only where the DNA matches it firmly. Only some rows state a clone size, as once, few, many or a class for expanded clones.

V	size	J	D	CDR3	DNA
TRBV28	NA	TRBJ1-1	NA	CASSLAEKDEAFF	TGTGCCAGCAGTTTGGCCGAGAAAGATGAAGCTTTCTTT
TRBV7-9	NA	TRBJ2-7	NA	CASSLALAGVHRAYF	TGTGCCAGCAGCTTAGCGCTTGCAGGGGTCCATCGTGCGTACTTC
TRBV18	NA	TRBJ2-7	NA	CASSPGPNPYEQYF	TGTGCCAGCTCACCGGGGCCCAACCCATACGAGCAGTACTTC
TRBV15	NA	TRBJ1-3	NA	CATSWKEAGNTIYF	TGTGCCACCAGCTGGAAAGAGGCTGGAAACACCATATATTTT
TRBV3-1/TRBV3-2	NA	TRBJ1-3	NA	CASSQPQGGSGNTIYF	TGTGCCAGCAGCCAACCGCAAGGGGGCTCTGGAAACACCATATATTTT
TRBV15	NA	TRBJ1-4	NA	CATSRSNEKLFF	TGTGCCACCAGCAGGAGTAATGAAAAACTGTTTTTT
TRBV28	NA	TRBJ2-3	TRBD2	CASSSAGLAGDTDTQYF	TGTGCCAGCAGTTCGGCGGGACTAGCGGGGGACACAGATACGCAGTATTTT
TRBV5-1	few	TRBJ1-4	NA	CASSSRDLNEKLFF	TGCGCCAGCAGCTCACGGGACCTTAATGAAAAACTGTTTTTT
TRBV5-1	NA	TRBJ1-2	NA	CASSFDLVPNYGYTF	TGCGCCAGCAGCTTTGATCTCGTACCAAACTATGGCTACACCTTC
TRBV15	NA	TRBJ2-7	TRBD1	CATSSQTDRAEQYF	TGTGCCACCAGCAGCCAGACCGACAGGGCCGAGCAGTACTTC
TRBV7-9	NA	TRBJ1-1	NA	CASSLTESAEAFF	TGTGCCAGCAGCTTAACGGAGAGCGCTGAAGCTTTCTTT
TRBV27	NA	TRBJ1-1	NA	CASSPRVWNTEAFF	TGTGCCAGCAGTCCCCGGGTATGGAACACTGAAGCTTTCTTT
TRBV28	NA	TRBJ1-2	TRBD1	CASSSTGARGYTF	TGTGCCAGCAGCTCCACAGGGGCACGGGGCTACACCTTC
TRBV5-5	NA	TRBJ1-1	NA	CASSLVSGLNTEAFF	TGTGCCAGCAGCTTGGTCTCGGGGTTGAACACTGAAGCTTTCTTT
TRBV7-8	NA	TRBJ1-1	NA	CASSLSRDTTGTEAFF	TGTGCCAGCAGCTTAAGTAGGGACACCACGGGGACTGAAGCTTTCTTT
TRBV9	NA	TRBJ1-6	NA	CASSSRRENSPLHF	TGTGCCAGCAGCTCCAGACGGGAGAATTCACCCCTCCACTTT
TRBV6-5	NA	TRBJ2-2	TRBD2	CATRTSGNTGELFF	TGTGCCACTCGGACTAGCGGGAACACCGGGGAGCTGTTTTTT
TRBV28	NA	TRBJ1-6	NA	CASHRRGGGSPLHF	TGTGCCAGCCACCGACGGGGGGGCGGTTCACCCCTCCACTTT
TRBV5-1	once	TRBJ2-7	TRBD1	CASRVTGQGTEEQYF	TGCGCCAGCAGAGTAACGGGACAGGGGACAGAGGAGCAGTACTTC
TRBV19	NA	TRBJ2-7	NA	CASSPGPYEQYF	TGTGCCAGTAGTCCAGGGCCCTACGAGCAGTACTTC
TRBV18	NA	TRBJ2-7	NA	CASSLSTLQFYEQYF	TGTGCCAGCTCACTATCGACCCTCCAGTTCTACGAGCAGTACTTC
TRBV18	NA	TRBJ2-1	TRBD2	CASSPPISSGSGQNEQFF	TGTGCCAGCTCACCACCGATATCTAGCGGGAGTGGACAGAATGAGCAGTTCTTC
TRBV5-1	NA	TRBJ2-5	NA	CASLAGTHTNPGTQYF	TGCGCCAGCTTGGCCGGGACTCATACTAATCCTGGGACCCAGTACTTC
TRBV19	NA	TRBJ1-5	NA	CASSRGNQPQHF	TGTGCCAGTTCCAGGGGAAATCAGCCCCAGCATTTT
TRBV18	NA	TRBJ2-5	NA	CASSRGTKETQYF	TGTGCCAGCTCACGGGGGACAAAAGAGACCCAGTACTTC
TRBV7-9	NA	TRBJ1-3	TRBD1	CASSLGQGGGNTIYF	TGTGCCAGCAGCTTAGGACAGGGTGGCGGAAACACCATATATTTT
TRBV28	NA	TRBJ2-7	TRBD1	CASSGQSSYEQYF	TGTGCCAGCTCGGGACAGAGCTCCTACGAGCAGTACTTC
TRBV9	NA	TRBJ2-2	TRBD2	CASSALLADGELFF	TGTGCCAGCAGCGCCTTACTAGCGGATGGGGAGCTGTTTTTT
TRBV5-6	NA	TRBJ1-5	NA	CASSQDRNQPQHF	TGTGCCAGCAGCCAGGACCGAAATCAGCCCCAGCATTTT
TRBV7-6	NA	TRBJ1-3	NA	CASSPTVDRLNTIYF	TGTGCCAGCAGCCCGACGGTCGACAGACTAAACACCATATATTTT
TRBV30	NA	TRBJ2-5	NA	CAWRFQGHETQYF	TGTGCCTGGAGATTTCAGGGCCACGAGACCCAGTACTTC
TRBV6-5	NA	TRBJ2-2	NA	CASSMGSTGELFF	TGTGCCAGCAGTATGGGGAGCACCGGGGAGCTGTTTTTT
TRBV10-3	NA	TRBJ1-1	TRBD1	CAIRGTGGMNTEAFF	TGTGCCATCAGAGGTACAGGGGGCATGAACACTGAAGCTTTCTTT
TRBV2	NA	TRBJ2-5	TRBD2	CASGLGLAGVGETQYF	TGTGCCAGCGGTCTCGGCCTAGCGGGAGTAGGGGAGACCCAGTACTTC
TRBV9	NA	TRBJ1-1	NA	CASSVGHQNTEAFF	TGTGCCAGCAGCGTAGGGCATCAGAACACTGAAGCTTTCTTT
TRBV29-1	NA	TRBJ1-1	NA	CSVAASSEAFF	TGCAGCGTTGCGGCATCTTCTGAAGCTTTCTTT
TRBV29-1	NA	TRBJ1-2	TRBD1	CSVEETGLGRYTF	TGCAGCGTAGAAGAGACAGGGCTAGGGCGCTACACCTTC